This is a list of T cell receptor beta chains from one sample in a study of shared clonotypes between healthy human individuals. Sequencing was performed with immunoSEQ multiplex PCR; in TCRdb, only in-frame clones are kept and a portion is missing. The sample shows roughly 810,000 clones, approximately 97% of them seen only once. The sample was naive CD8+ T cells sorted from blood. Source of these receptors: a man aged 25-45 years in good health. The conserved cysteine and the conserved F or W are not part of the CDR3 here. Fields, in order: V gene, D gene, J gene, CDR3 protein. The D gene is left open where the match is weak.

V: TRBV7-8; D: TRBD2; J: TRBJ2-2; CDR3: ASTNRSGDTGELF
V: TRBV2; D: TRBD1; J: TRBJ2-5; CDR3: ASSAGQYQETQY
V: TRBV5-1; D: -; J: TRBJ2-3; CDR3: ASSLGGSGTDTQY
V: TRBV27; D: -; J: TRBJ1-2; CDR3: ASSSTGLANYGYT
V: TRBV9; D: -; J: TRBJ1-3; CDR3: ASSPRGVVSGNTIY
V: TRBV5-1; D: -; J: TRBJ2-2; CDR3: ASSLEGGTGELF
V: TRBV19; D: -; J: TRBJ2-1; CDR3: ASNRVWGSYNEQF
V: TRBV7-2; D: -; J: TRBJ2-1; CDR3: ASSLGLYNEQF
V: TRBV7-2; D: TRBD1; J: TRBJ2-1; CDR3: ASSLISPLDRGAYNEQF
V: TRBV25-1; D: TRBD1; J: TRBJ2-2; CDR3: ASGGQALRNLNTGELF
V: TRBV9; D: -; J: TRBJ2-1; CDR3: ASSLAVSSYNEQF
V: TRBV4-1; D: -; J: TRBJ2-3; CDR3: ASSLNPRASWPDTQY
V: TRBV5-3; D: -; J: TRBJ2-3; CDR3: ARSGGCRAEMCTDTQY
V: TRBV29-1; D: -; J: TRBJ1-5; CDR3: SASGEGSNQPQH
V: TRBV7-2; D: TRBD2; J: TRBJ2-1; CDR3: ASSVKSYSGSSYNEQF
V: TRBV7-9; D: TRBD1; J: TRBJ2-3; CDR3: ASSFSHGQGDTDTQY
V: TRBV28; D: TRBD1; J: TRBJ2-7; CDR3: ASSSVDREYEQY
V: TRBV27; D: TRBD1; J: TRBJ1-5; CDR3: ASSFSGTVTRWGQPQH
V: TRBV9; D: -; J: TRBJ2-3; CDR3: ASSVGGDTQY
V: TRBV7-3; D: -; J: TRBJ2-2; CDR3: ASSGPTNTGELF
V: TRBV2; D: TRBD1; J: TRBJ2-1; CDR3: ASWDRANEQF
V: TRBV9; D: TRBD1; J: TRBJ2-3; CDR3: ASSMDRADTQY
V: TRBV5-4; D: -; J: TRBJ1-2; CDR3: ASSFRGGGYGYT
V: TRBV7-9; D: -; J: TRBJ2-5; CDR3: ASSPIRESMGRETQY
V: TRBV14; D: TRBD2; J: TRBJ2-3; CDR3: ASSPTSGYVMDTQY
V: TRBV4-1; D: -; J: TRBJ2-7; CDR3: ASSQVAGTSYEQY
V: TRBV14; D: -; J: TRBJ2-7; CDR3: ASSQEAGTHEQY
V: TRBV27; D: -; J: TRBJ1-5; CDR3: ASSKYSNQPQH
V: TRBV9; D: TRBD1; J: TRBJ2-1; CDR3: ASSPGQGDRYNEQF
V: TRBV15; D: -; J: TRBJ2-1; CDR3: ATSRGGAGFYNEQF
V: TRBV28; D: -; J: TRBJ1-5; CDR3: ASSLSHLNQPQH
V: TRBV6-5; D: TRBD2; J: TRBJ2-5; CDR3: ASSVGGSYQETQY
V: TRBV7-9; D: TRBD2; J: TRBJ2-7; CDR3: ASSLVRGLAGYEQY